This T cell receptor (beta chain) is from a study of blood T cell repertoires in COVID-19 (dated by TCRdb to 2019 to 2021). General notes on the study: The collaborator samples originated in the United States, Italy and Spain and spanned the acute and convalescent phases of COVID-19. The material from the prospective study consisted of cDNA or gDNA derived from T cells, B-cell-depleted T cells, or PBMCs. Subjects who had been exposed to COVID-19, were actively infected with it, or had recovered from it provided the deeply sampled blood TCRbeta repertoires that made up the dataset. A freely available public database, intended as a resource for researchers studying the immune response to SARS-CoV-2, is where the repertoires were released. Samples came from the ongoing ImmuneRACE study (first 160 participants) plus 1,254 subjects from 6 global collaborators. A de-identified subject ID, COVID-19 status, age in years and sex were almost always included in the sample metadata. Where HLA class I and class II types were available, the types were taken from metadata supplied by the sample provider, not from assay-based typing. Overall study outcomes, separate from this receptor: How much clinical and demographic metadata was included differed by source and by participant, and the metadata was provided uncurated.

TCRbeta CDR3 regions were amplified from genomic DNA by means of the immunoSEQ Assay, a bias-controlled multiplex PCR. On the study's bioinformatics: Within the assay, amplification of reference gene primers was used to estimate how many nucleated cells each sample contained. Sequence reads were collapsed and filtered to measure the absolute abundance of every unique TCRbeta CDR3 rearrangement. Productive Simpson clonality was computed per sample as the square root of Simpson's diversity index over productive rearrangements. Entries here come from immuneACCESS through TCRdb and include only in-frame sequences with V and J called. Some clones fail to appear in such tables; in the studies checked, an unresolved V gene covers under half of the shortfall, and the cause of the remainder is unknown. That table is the source of V, J and clone size, and D and trimming were worked out from the DNA. A total of 360,000 or so clones appear in this sample, approximately 84% of them only once. 2.5% to 3% of the sample is held by the ten biggest clonotypes.

The CDR3, from cysteine to phenylalanine, totals 14 residues. CDR3 DNA only is kept here, 42 bases in frame from base 1. The germline V gene yields MGHDK for CDR1 and SYGVNS for CDR2. V is pruned by 6 bases and J by 7 bases, leaving 6 bases of the junction without a gene match. In the case of this clone: Its target antigen remains unknown. Base-call qualities are not available, and no considerably larger clone is one nucleotide away.

Participants in the prospective study were enrolled through a virtual design, were aged roughly 18 to 100 years, and lived in approximately 24 United States geographic areas. In the prospective study, cohorts were assigned on the basis of participant-reported clinical history obtained from a screening survey and a study questionnaire. Recovered participants in ImmuneRACE Cohort 3 were defined as having two consecutive negative NP/OP PCR tests, clearance from a healthcare professional, or resolution of symptoms. Mobile phlebotomists in the prospective study collected whole blood, serum and a nasopharyngeal or oropharyngeal swab from every participant. Additional blood draws and questionnaires over an approximately 2-month period could optionally be provided by prospective study participants. Prospective study blood samples were shipped either frozen or at room temperature before DNA extraction.

Input material: PBMCs or T cells enriched from blood (not recorded which). The TCR was taken from a woman in her thirties who had recovered from COVID-19. The sequence is built from TRBV25-1 and TRBJ2-2; 9 bases in the middle match TRBD1. The CDR3 protein is CASSIQGAGGELFF. In nucleotides, the sequence is TGTGCCAGCAGCATACAGGGGGCGGGCGGGGAGCTGTTTTTT.